This entry concerns a single T cell receptor (beta chain). The antigen remains unidentified. The data were taken from a study of shared clonotypes between healthy human individuals. The CDR3 runs to 14 residues. Germline values: CDR1 LNHDA, CDR2 SQIVND (reference sequence). The V and J ends lost 6 bases and 2 bases respectively, with 14 bases between them. Data came from immunoSEQ multiplex PCR; TCRdb stores just in-frame clones and leaves some out. The sample holds approximately 1,000,000 clones; roughly 80% are singletons and the top ten take approximately 0.95%. Study-wide findings and caveats: Around 5.3% of naive CD4 clonotypes were shared across several donors.

J is TRBJ2-7 and V is TRBV19; maybe TRBD2 (6 bases). The sample comprised memory CD4+ T cells from PBMCs. The subset here: CD45RA-negative fraction. The sequence derives from a man aged 18 to 30 in good health. Some clones in this sample may be carry-over from other donors' samples. In DNA, the CDR3 is TGTGCCAGTAGCCGGGAGTTAGCTACCTACGAGCAGTACTTC. Encoded protein: CASSRELATYEQYF.